The 29 T cell receptor beta chains in this list originate from one sample, sequenced in a study of shared clonotypes between healthy human individuals. This table comes from immunoSEQ multiplex PCR, and its TCRdb copy is limited to in-frame clones, with some not included. The data contain 190,000 or so clones, approximately 60% of them singletons. Sequencing used memory CD4+ T cells sorted from blood. This sample's subset: CD45RA-negative fraction. Receptors originate from a man aged 30 to 45 in good health.

The chain joins TRBV2 to TRBJ2-2; D remains ambiguous. With 5 bases removed from V and 7 bases from J, the gap between germline ends came to 11 bases. CDR3 length: 13 amino acids. Germline V lookup: CDR1 SNHLY, CDR2 FYNNEI. The CDR3 spells CASSYTENGELFF. The DNA of the CDR3 is TGTGCCAGCAGTTACACAGAGAACGGGGAGCTGTTTTTT.

This CDR3 is CASSHRTPYYGYTF. CDR3 nucleotide sequence: TGTGCCAGCAGCCACCGGACACCTTACTATGGCTACACCTTC. The chain has TRBV16 and TRBJ1-2; maybe TRBD1 (5 bases). The germline CDR1 and CDR2 sequences are KGHSY and FQNENV. This CDR3 spans 14 amino acids. V lost 3 bases to trimming and J lost 3 bases, with 11 bases between them.

V is TRBV7-6 and J is TRBJ2-2; unclear D gene. Germline V gene sequence: CDR1 SGHVS, CDR2 FNYEAQ. This CDR3 is 13 amino acids long. V was trimmed by 5 bases and J by 0 bases, leaving 4 bases between them. The CDR3 region has the DNA TGTGCCAGCAGCCCATCGAACACCGGGGAGCTGTTTTTT. It codes for CASSPSNTGELFF.

This clone came up a few times. The chain combines TRBV18 with TRBJ2-2; 9 bases match TRBD1. The CDR3 has 17 amino acids. With V trimmed by 3 bases and J by 3 bases, 8 bases remained unmatched. CDR1 KGHSH and CDR2 LQKENI come from the germline V gene. The CDR3 DNA sequence: TGTGCCAGCTCACCCGGACAGGGGTGGTCGGACACCGGGGAGCTGTTTTTT. Its translation is CASSPGQGWSDTGELFF.

The DNA of the CDR3 is TGCGCCAGCAGCCAAAAAGGGGGCGGGAGAACCCCGAGCGCCTACAATGAGCAGTTCTTC. Its translation: CASSQKGGGRTPSAYNEQFF. The genes are TRBV4-3 and TRBJ2-1, with D perhaps given as TRBD1 or TRBD2 (7 bases each). V gave up 2 bases and J gave up 2 bases, with 25 bases separating them. CDR3 length: 20 amino acids. Germline CDR1 is LGHNA and CDR2 is YSLEER.

The chain recombines TRBV5-1 with TRBJ1-5, with 7 bases fitting TRBD1. CDR1 and CDR2 (germline): SGHRS, YFSETQ. This CDR3 spans 15 amino acids. J was trimmed by 0 bases and V by 5 bases; bases with no gene match: 5. CDR3 DNA sequence: TGCGCCAGCAGACCGACAGGGTCTAGCAATCAGCCCCAGCATTTT. Amino acid sequence: CASRPTGSSNQPQHF.

J is TRBJ2-7 and V is TRBV6-6; the match to TRBD1 covers 9 bases. Per the germline V gene, CDR1 is MNHNY and CDR2 is SVGAGI (reference sequence). V gave up 6 bases and J gave up 2 bases; unmatched junction bases: 8. CDR3 size: 15 residues. CDR3 loop: CASSRAGTGTYEQYF. CDR3 sequence (DNA): TGTGCCAGCAGCCGCGCCGGGACAGGGACCTACGAGCAGTACTTC.

The chain uses TRBV5-1 and TRBJ2-3; D is unresolved. The CDR3 covers 17 residues. V shed 4 bases and J shed 1 base, with 19 bases lying between them. Germline V gene sequence: CDR1 SGHRS, CDR2 YFSETQ. This CDR3 is CASSPQARSPGTDTQYF. CDR3 bases: TGCGCCAGCAGCCCACAAGCTCGTAGCCCAGGCACAGATACGCAGTATTTT. The full variable domain, with the rest looked up from reference TRBV5-1 and TRBJ2-3, is KAGVTQTPRYLIKTRGQQVTLSCSPISGHRSVSWYQQTPGQGLQFLFEYFSETQRNKGNFPGRFSGRQFSNSRSEMNVSTLELGDSALYLCASSPQARSPGTDTQYFGPGTRLTVL.

This chain connects TRBV2 to TRBJ2-5, with D tentatively TRBD1 (6 bases). The CDR3 runs 13 residues. CDR1 SNHLY and CDR2 FYNNEI come from the germline V gene. V lost 8 bases and J lost 4, with 14 bases in between. CDR3 nucleotides: TGTGCCAGCGGTACAGGGTCTCGAGAGACCCAGTACTTC. This gives the protein CASGTGSRETQYF.

This chain joins TRBV5-4 and TRBJ1-2; TRBD1 matches 7 bases. The CDR3 runs 17 residues. The junction had 15 bases not matched to a gene; V was cut back by 4 bases and J by 3 bases. Germline lookup yields CDR1 SGHNT and CDR2 YYREEE (reference sequence). As DNA, the CDR3 is TGTGCCAGCAGCCCCGGAGGACTCGCAGGGGGATACTATGGCTACACCTTC. This codes for CASSPGGLAGGYYGYTF.

The V and J genes are TRBV6-6 and TRBJ2-7, with D uncertain. Germline CDR1 MNHNY, CDR2 SVGAGI (reference sequence). CDR3 size: 11 residues. V dropped 5 bases and J dropped 2 bases, with 4 bases sitting between them. CDR3 region: CASSNTYEQYF. The CDR3 nucleotides are TGTGCCAGCAGTAACACCTACGAGCAGTACTTC.

This clone appeared once. This rearrangement joins TRBV2 to TRBJ2-2, with unresolved D. Trimming removed 4 bases from V and 5 bases from J, with 14 bases in between. The germline V gene has CDR1 SNHLY and CDR2 FYNNEI. The CDR3 extends over 15 amino acids. CDR3 bases: TGTGCCAGCAGTGCGTTGCTAGTATCTACCGGGGAGCTGTTTTTT. Protein sequence: CASSALLVSTGELFF.

The chain recombines TRBV29-1 with TRBJ2-1, with D tentatively TRBD1 (7 bases). Germline V gives CDR1 SQVTM, CDR2 ANQGSEA. The germline V and J ends were trimmed by 2 bases and 9 bases, with 20 bases remaining between them. There are 15 residues in the CDR3. The CDR3 sequence: CSVESSPARDSEQFF. The CDR3 DNA reads TGCAGCGTTGAAAGCTCCCCGGCGCGGGACAGTGAGCAGTTCTTC.

The V and J genes are TRBV29-1 and TRBJ2-5; D gene uncertain. The germline V gene encodes CDR1 SQVTM and CDR2 ANQGSEA. This CDR3 has 12 amino acids. V lost 4 bases, J lost 5 bases, and 11 bases lay in between. The DNA of the CDR3 is TGCAGCGTTGTGTCCGGGCAGGAGACCCAGTACTTC. Its translation: CSVVSGQETQYF.

The rearrangement joins TRBV6-6 to TRBJ1-2, with 7 bases aligning to TRBD1. CDR1 MNHNY and CDR2 SVGAGI come from the germline V gene (reference sequence). The CDR3 runs 14 residues. V lost 6 bases and J lost 4; bases outside the gene matches: 8. The CDR3 DNA reads as TGTGCCAGCAGGGATGATGACAGGGCCTATGGCTACACCTTC. The encoded protein is CASRDDDRAYGYTF.

V gene TRBV11-3 combines with J gene TRBJ2-7; D possibly corresponds to TRBD1 (5 bases). The germline V and J ends were trimmed by 5 bases and 2 bases, with 7 bases remaining between them. Germline V lookup: CDR1 SGHNT, CDR2 YENEEA. The CDR3 length is 12 residues. The CDR3 sequence is CASSPDTYEQYF. The CDR3 DNA reads as TGTGCCAGCAGCCCGGACACCTACGAGCAGTACTTC.

The gene calls are TRBV5-4 and TRBJ2-5; 8 positions agree with TRBD1. V shed 3 bases, J shed 7 bases, and the junction held 14 bases outside the gene matches. Germline CDR1 SGHNT, CDR2 YYREEE (reference sequence). The CDR3 loop spans 16 amino acids. The CDR3 DNA sequence: TGTGCCAGCAGCTCCGCTTCGGACAGGGCCGTGGGGACCCAGTACTTC. This codes for CASSSASDRAVGTQYF.

This chain connects TRBV5-1 to TRBJ2-5; D may be TRBD1 (6 bases). The CDR3 has 14 residues. V was cut by 5 bases and J by 4 bases, with 15 bases left in between. Looked up from germline, CDR1 is SGHRS and CDR2 is YFSETQ. CDR3 sequence reads: CASSSGALGETQYF. As DNA, the CDR3 is TGCGCCAGCAGTTCAGGGGCGCTTGGAGAGACCCAGTACTTC.

The chain combines TRBV27 with TRBJ2-6; no clear D gene. The CDR3 totals 12 residues. V was trimmed by 8 bases and J by 0 bases, leaving 2 bases between them. The germline V gene has CDR1 MNHEY and CDR2 SMNVEV (reference sequence). Written as DNA, the CDR3 is TGTGCCAGCGGCTCTGGGGCCAACGTCCTGACTTTC. Amino acids: CASGSGANVLTF.

V usage is TRBV7-2 and J usage is TRBJ2-7; tentative D call: TRBD2 (5 bases). Germline V CDR1 and CDR2: SGHTA, FQGNSA. The ends were cut back, 5 bases at V and 4 bases at J, with 15 bases in the middle. The CDR3 runs 14 residues. The DNA of the CDR3 is TGTGCCAGCAGCCCCCCGCCGGGGAGATACGAGCAGTACTTC. This encodes CASSPPPGRYEQYF.

The V gene is TRBV4-3, the J gene TRBJ2-3; D not certain. V lost 2 bases and J 1 base, leaving 19 bases between the germline ends. The germline V gene has CDR1 LGHNA and CDR2 YSLEER. This CDR3 region has 18 residues. This CDR3 reads CASSQNPATGGGTDTQYF. The CDR3 bases are TGCGCCAGCAGCCAAAACCCGGCGACGGGCGGTGGCACAGATACGCAGTATTTT.

The V and J genes are TRBV5-1 and TRBJ2-5; tentative D call: TRBD1 (5 bases). The germline V gene encodes CDR1 SGHRS and CDR2 YFSETQ. V dropped 4 bases and J dropped 3 bases, with 13 bases sitting between them. This CDR3 is built from 14 residues. Written as DNA, the CDR3 is TGCGCCAGCAGCCGAAGCAGGGTAGAAGAGACCCAGTACTTC. It codes for CASSRSRVEETQYF. The complete variable domain, with remaining parts taken from reference TRBV5-1 and TRBJ2-5, reads KAGVTQTPRYLIKTRGQQVTLSCSPISGHRSVSWYQQTPGQGLQFLFEYFSETQRNKGNFPGRFSGRQFSNSRSEMNVSTLELGDSALYLCASSRSRVEETQYFGPGTRLLVL.

This clone was counted a few times. This sequence joins TRBV14 and TRBJ1-1; D gene unclear. Germline V gene sequence: CDR1 SGHDN, CDR2 FVKESK. The CDR3 consists of 16 residues. Trimming cost V 3 bases and J 0 bases, with 14 bases left between them. CDR3 sequence reads: CASSHRQLIMNTEAFF. CDR3 nucleotide sequence: TGTGCCAGCAGCCATCGTCAGCTGATAATGAACACTGAAGCTTTCTTT. The variable domain in full, completed from reference TRBV14 and TRBJ1-1, reads EAGVTQFPSHSVIEKGQTVTLRCDPISGHDNLYWYRRVMGKEIKFLLHFVKESKQDESGMPNNRFLAERTGGTYSTLKVQPAELEDSGVYFCASSHRQLIMNTEAFFGQGTRLTVV.

The chain couples TRBV4-1 to TRBJ2-1; TRBD2 might be the D (6 bases). V dropped 8 bases and J dropped 9 bases, with 23 bases sitting between them. This CDR3 is built from 15 residues. In germline, CDR1 is MGHRA, CDR2 YSYEKL. In DNA, the CDR3 is TGCGCCAGCGTCTCCCTTACCGGGAGATCGGGTGAGCAGTTCTTC. It yields the protein CASVSLTGRSGEQFF.

The chain uses TRBV4-3 and TRBJ2-7, with TRBD2 identical over 9 bases. This CDR3 has 17 amino acids. CDR1 and CDR2 from the germline V gene are LGHNA and YSLEER. Trimming cost V 3 bases and J 3 bases; bases outside gene matches: 12. CDR3 in DNA: TGCGCCAGCAGCCATCCCGGTGGTAGCGGGAGTGTCTACGAGCAGTACTTC. Its protein is CASSHPGGSGSVYEQYF.

The rearrangement links TRBV4-3 to TRBJ2-1; possibly TRBD1 for D (7 bases). Per the germline V gene, CDR1 is LGHNA and CDR2 is YSLEER. This CDR3 spans 16 amino acids. V gave up 3 bases and J gave up 6 bases, with 18 bases separating them. The CDR3 sequence: CASSQGRGTVTNEQFF. The CDR3 DNA reads as TGCGCCAGCAGCCAGGGGCGCGGGACAGTTACCAATGAGCAGTTCTTC.

This chain joins TRBV25-1 and TRBJ2-5; no clear D. The germline V gene encodes CDR1 MGHDK and CDR2 SYGVNS. The CDR3 runs to 12 residues. V shed 6 bases and J shed 1 base, with 6 bases lying between them. The CDR3 DNA is TGTGCCAGCAGGAGGACCCAAGAGACCCAGTACTTC. It codes for CASRRTQETQYF.

The chain combines TRBV7-9 with TRBJ2-7; 9 nucleotides agree with TRBD1. Unmatched junction bases numbered 5, after V lost 3 bases and J lost 5 bases. CDR1 and CDR2 from the germline V gene are SEHNR and FQNEAQ (reference sequence). CDR3 size: 14 residues. As DNA, the CDR3 is TGTGCCAGCAGCTTTGGACAGGGGTTTAACGAGCAGTACTTC. Translated, it gives CASSFGQGFNEQYF. The full variable domain, with the rest looked up from reference TRBV7-9 and TRBJ2-7, is DTGVSQNPRHKITKRGQNVTFRCDPISEHNRLYWYRQTLGQGPEFLTYFQNEAQLEKSRLLSDRFSAERPKGSFSTLEIQRTEQGDSAMYLCASSFGQGFNEQYFGPGTRLTVT.

This chain uses TRBV9 with TRBJ2-1; tentative D call: TRBD2 (7 bases). This CDR3 is 15 amino acids long. Germline V gene lookup returns CDR1 SGDLS and CDR2 YYNGEE. Between the trimmed V and J ends, which lost 3 bases and 2 bases, there was a span of 12 bases. CDR3 DNA: TGTGCCAGCAGCGAGGGGGACTACCCCTACAATGAGCAGTTCTTC. Its protein is CASSEGDYPYNEQFF.